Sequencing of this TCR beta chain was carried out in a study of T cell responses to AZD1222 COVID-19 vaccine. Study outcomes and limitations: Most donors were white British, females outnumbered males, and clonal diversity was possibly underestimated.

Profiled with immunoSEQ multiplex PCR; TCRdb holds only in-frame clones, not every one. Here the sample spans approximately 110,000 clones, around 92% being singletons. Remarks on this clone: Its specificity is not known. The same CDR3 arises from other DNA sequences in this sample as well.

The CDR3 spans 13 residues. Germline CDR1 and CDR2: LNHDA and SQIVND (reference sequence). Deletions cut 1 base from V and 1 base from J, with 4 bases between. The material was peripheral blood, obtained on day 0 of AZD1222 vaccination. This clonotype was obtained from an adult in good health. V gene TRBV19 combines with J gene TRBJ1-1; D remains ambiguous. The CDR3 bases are TGTGCCAGTAGTATAGGAGGGAACACTGAAGCTTTCTTT. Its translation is CASSIGGNTEAFF.